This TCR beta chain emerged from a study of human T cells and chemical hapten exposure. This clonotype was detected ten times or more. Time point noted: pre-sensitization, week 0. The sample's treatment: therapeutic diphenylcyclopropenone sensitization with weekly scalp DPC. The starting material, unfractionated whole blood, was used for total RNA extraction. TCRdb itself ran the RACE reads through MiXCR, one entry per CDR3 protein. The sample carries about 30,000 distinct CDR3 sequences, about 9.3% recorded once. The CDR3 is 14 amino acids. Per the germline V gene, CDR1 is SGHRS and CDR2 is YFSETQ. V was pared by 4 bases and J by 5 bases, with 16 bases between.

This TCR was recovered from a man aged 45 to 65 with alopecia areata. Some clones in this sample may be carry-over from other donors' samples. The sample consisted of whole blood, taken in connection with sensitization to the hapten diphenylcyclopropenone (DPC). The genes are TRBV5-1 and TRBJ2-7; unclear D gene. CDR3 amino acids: CASSPQLSTHEQYF. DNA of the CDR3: TGCGCCAGCAGCCCACAACTGAGTACCCACGAGCAGTACTTC.